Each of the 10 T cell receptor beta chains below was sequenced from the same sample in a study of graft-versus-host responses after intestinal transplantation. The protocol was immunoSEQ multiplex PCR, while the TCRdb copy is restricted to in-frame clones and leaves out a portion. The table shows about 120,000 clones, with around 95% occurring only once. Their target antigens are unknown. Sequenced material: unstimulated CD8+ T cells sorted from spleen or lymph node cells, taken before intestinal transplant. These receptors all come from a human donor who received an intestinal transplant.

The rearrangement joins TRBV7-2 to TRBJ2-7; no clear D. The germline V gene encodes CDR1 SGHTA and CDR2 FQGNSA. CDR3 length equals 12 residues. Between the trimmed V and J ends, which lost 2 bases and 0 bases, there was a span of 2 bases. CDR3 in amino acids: CASSLISYEQYF. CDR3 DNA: TGTGCCAGCAGCTTAATCTCCTACGAGCAGTACTTC.

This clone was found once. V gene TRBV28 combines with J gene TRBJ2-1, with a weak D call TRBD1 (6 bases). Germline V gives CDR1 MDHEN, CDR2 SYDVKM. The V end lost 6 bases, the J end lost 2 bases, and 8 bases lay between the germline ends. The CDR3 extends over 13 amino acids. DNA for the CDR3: TGTGCCAGCAGGGACAGTCCCTACAATGAGCAGTTCTTC. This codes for CASRDSPYNEQFF.

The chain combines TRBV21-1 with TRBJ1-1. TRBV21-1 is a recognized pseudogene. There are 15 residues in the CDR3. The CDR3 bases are TGTGCCAGCAGCAAAGGGACCCCAGGGAGCACTGAAGCTTTCTTT. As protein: CASSKGTPGSTEAFF.

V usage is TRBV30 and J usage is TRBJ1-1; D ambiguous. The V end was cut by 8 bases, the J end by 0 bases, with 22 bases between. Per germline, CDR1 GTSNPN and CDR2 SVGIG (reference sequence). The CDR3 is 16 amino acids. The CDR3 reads CARARHPERMNTEAFF. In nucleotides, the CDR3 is TGTGCCCGTGCCCGTCATCCCGAACGGATGAACACTGAAGCTTTCTTT. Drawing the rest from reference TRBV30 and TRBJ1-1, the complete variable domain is SQTIHQWPATLVQPVGSPLSLECTVEGTSNPNLYWYRQAAGRGLQLLFYSVGIGQISSEVPQNLSASRPQDRQFILSSKKLLLSDSGFYLCARARHPERMNTEAFFGQGTRLTVV.

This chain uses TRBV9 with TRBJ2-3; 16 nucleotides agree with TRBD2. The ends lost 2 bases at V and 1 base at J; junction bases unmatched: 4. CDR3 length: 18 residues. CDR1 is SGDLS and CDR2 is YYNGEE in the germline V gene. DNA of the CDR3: TGTGCCAGCAGCGTCTCGGGACTAGCGGGAGGGGGCACAGATACGCAGTATTTT. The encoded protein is CASSVSGLAGGGTDTQYF.

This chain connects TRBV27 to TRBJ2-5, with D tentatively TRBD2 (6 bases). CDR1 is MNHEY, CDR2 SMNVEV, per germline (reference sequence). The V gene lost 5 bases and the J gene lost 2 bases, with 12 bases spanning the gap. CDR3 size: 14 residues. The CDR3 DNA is TGTGCCAGCAGTCCCGGGACTTCTCAAGAGACCCAGTACTTC. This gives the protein CASSPGTSQETQYF.

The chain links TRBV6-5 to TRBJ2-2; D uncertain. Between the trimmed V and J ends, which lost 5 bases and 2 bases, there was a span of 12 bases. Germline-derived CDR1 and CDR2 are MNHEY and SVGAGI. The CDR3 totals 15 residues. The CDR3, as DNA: TGTGCCAGCAGTCGCCCGGGTCTCAACACCGGGGAGCTGTTTTTT. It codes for CASSRPGLNTGELFF.

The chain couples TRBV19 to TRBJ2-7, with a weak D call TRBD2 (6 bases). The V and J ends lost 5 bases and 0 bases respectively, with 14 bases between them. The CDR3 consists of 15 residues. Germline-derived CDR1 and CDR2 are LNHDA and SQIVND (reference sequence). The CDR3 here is CASSPGTPSSYEQYF. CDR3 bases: TGTGCCAGTAGTCCCGGGACTCCAAGCTCCTACGAGCAGTACTTC.

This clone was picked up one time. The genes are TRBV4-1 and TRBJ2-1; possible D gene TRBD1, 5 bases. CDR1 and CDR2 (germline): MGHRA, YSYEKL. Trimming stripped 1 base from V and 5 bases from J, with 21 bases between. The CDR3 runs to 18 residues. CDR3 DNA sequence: TGCGCCAGCAGCCAAGCGATAGTGCGACTGGGGCTGGACAATGAGCAGTTCTTC. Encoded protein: CASSQAIVRLGLDNEQFF.

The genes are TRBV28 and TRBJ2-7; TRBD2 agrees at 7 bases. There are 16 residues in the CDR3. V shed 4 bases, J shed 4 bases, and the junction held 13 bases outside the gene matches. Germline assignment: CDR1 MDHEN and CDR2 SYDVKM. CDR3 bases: TGTGCCAGCAGTTCATTATTTATAGCGGGCAAATACGAGCAGTACTTC. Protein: CASSSLFIAGKYEQYF.